The 10 T cell receptor beta chains reported below all come from one sample, sequenced in a study of shared clonotypes between healthy human individuals. This table comes from immunoSEQ multiplex PCR, and its TCRdb copy is limited to in-frame clones, with some not included. The sample includes some 480,000 clones, about 80% seen only once; the top ten take more than 10%. The specimen sequenced was PBMCs. The receptors derive from a woman in her thirties or forties in good health. Some clones in this sample may be carry-over from other donors' samples.

The chain recombines TRBV4-1 with TRBJ2-5; 14 positions match TRBD2. The CDR3 runs to 17 residues. Germline V lookup: CDR1 MGHRA, CDR2 YSYEKL. The J segment lost 5 bases and the V segment lost 1 base, leaving 6 bases of the junction unmatched. The CDR3 nucleotides are TGCGCCAGCAGCCAAGCCGGGACTAGCGGGAGTCTGGAGACCCAGTACTTC. Protein: CASSQAGTSGSLETQYF.

This chain connects TRBV5-6 to TRBJ2-3, with unresolved D. CDR3 length equals 14 residues. Deletions cut 0 bases from V and 2 bases from J, with 7 bases between. Germline V gene lookup returns CDR1 SGHDT and CDR2 YYEEEE. CDR3 bases: TGTGCCAGCAGCTTGGGGCGAAACACAGATACGCAGTATTTT. Translated, it gives CASSLGRNTDTQYF.

CDR3 sequence: CASRGHSDRGWQYF. CDR3 bases: TGTGCCAGCAGAGGTCACTCTGACAGGGGATGGCAGTACTTC. The rearrangement links TRBV28 to TRBJ2-7, with 8 bases lining up with TRBD1. V gave up 6 bases and J gave up 9 bases; unmatched junction bases: 13. This CDR3 region has 14 residues. The V gene's germline CDR1 is MDHEN and CDR2 SYDVKM.

DNA of the CDR3: TGTGCCAGTAGCACCGGGACTAGCGTCCCCTACGAGCAGTACTTC. It specifies CASSTGTSVPYEQYF. This chain uses TRBV19 with TRBJ2-7, with 10 bases that match TRBD2. CDR3 length equals 15 residues. Germline V CDR1 and CDR2: LNHDA, SQIVND (reference sequence). The V segment lost 6 bases and the J segment 2 bases; nucleotides outside the gene matches: 7.

This clone occurred once. The chain links TRBV29-1 to TRBJ2-7; D is perhaps TRBD1 or TRBD2 (5 bases each). V gave up 6 bases and J gave up 2 bases, with 14 bases separating them. CDR3 length equals 13 residues. Germline V gene data show CDR1 as SQVTM and CDR2 as ANQGSEA. DNA for the CDR3: TGCAGCGTCGCCAGCCGGGACCCCTACGAGCAGTACTTC. Its protein is CSVASRDPYEQYF.

In regard to this clone: The sample holds other DNA sequences that translate to the same CDR3. CDR3 DNA sequence: TGTGCCAGCTCACCACAGGGAAATAGCAATCAGCCCCAGCATTTT. Protein: CASSPQGNSNQPQHF. The V call is TRBV18, the J call TRBJ1-5; no definite D call. Germline V gene sequence: CDR1 KGHSH, CDR2 LQKENI. CDR3 size: 15 residues. V was pared by 1 base and J by 0 bases, with 7 bases between.

The rearrangement links TRBV27 to TRBJ2-7, with 8 bases fitting TRBD1. V trimming: 5 bases; J trimming: 1 base; junction bases outside the gene matches: 4. The CDR3 spans 14 residues. Germline CDR1 reads MNHEY; CDR2 reads SMNVEV (reference sequence). The CDR3 protein is CASSLRTGSYEQYF. Written as DNA, the CDR3 is TGTGCCAGCAGTCTCCGGACAGGGTCCTACGAGCAGTACTTC.

V is TRBV5-6 and J is TRBJ2-5; D unresolved. The V end was cut by 4 bases, the J end by 11 bases, with 18 bases between. Germline loops: CDR1 SGHDT, CDR2 YYEEEE. This CDR3 is 13 amino acids long. CDR3 nucleotides: TGTGCCAGCAGCACGGTTGAGAGCTACAAGCAGTACTTC. This sequence encodes CASSTVESYKQYF.

On this clone itself: The sample carries other DNA sequences with the same CDR3. The V call is TRBV5-1, the J call TRBJ2-3, with D possibly matching TRBD1 (5 bases). This CDR3 region has 16 residues. The V gene lost 0 bases and the J gene lost 0 bases, with 11 bases spanning the gap. Germline lookup yields CDR1 SGHRS and CDR2 YFSETQ. The CDR3 nucleotides are TGCGCCAGCAGCTTGGCCGGCCAGGGAAGCACAGATACGCAGTATTTT. The encoded protein is CASSLAGQGSTDTQYF.

The chain combines TRBV28 with TRBJ1-2, with D uncertain. V shed 4 bases and J shed 9 bases, with 12 bases lying between them. Per germline, CDR1 MDHEN and CDR2 SYDVKM. The CDR3 loop spans 12 amino acids. The CDR3: CASSSTIDRYTF. CDR3 DNA: TGTGCCAGCAGTTCCACCATTGACCGCTACACCTTC.